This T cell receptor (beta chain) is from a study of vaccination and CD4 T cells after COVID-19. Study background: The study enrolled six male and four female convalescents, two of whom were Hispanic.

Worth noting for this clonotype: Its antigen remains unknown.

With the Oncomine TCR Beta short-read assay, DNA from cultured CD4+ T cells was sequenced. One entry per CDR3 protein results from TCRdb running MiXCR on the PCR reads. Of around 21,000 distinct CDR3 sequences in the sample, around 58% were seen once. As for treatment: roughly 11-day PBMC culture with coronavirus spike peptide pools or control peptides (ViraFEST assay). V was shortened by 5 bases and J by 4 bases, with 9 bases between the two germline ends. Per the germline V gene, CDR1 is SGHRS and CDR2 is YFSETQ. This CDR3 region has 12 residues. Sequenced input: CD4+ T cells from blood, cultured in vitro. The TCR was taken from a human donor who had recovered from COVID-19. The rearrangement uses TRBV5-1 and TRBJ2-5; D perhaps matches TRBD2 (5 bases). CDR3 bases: TGCGCCAGCAGAGGCAGCGGAGAGACCCAGTACTTC. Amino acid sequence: CASRGSGETQYF. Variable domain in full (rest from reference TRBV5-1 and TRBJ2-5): KAGVTQTPRYLIKTRGQQVTLSCSPISGHRSVSWYQQTPGQGLQFLFEYFSETQRNKGNFPGRFSGRQFSNSRSEMNVSTLELGDSALYLCASRGSGETQYFGPGTRLLVL.